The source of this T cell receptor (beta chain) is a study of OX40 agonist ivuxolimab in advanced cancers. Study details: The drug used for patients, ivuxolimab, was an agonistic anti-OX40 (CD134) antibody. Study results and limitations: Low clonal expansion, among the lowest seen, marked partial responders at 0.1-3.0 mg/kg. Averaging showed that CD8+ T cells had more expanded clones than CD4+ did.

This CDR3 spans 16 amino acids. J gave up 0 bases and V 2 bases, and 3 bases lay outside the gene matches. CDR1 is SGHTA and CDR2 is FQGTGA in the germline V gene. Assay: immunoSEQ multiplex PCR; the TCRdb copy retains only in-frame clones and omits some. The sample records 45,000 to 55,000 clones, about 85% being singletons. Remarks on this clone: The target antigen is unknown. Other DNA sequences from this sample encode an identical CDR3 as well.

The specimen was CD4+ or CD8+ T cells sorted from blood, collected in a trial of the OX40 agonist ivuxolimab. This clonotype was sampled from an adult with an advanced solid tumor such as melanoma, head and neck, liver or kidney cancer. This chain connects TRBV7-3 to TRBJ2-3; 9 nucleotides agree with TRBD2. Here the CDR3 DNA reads TGTGCCAGCAGCTTAGGAGCGGGAGGTAGCACAGATACGCAGTATTTT. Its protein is CASSLGAGGSTDTQYF. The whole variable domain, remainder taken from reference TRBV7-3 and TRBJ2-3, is GAGVSQTPSNKVTEKGKYVELRCDPISGHTALYWYRQSLGQGPEFLIYFQGTGAADDSGLPNDRFFAVRPEGSVSTLKIQRTERGDSAVYLCASSLGAGGSTDTQYFGPGTRLTVL.